Sequencing of this TCR beta chain was carried out in a study of post-analysis software for immune sequencing data. General study results and limits: By F measure, samples from a shared preparation batch strongly co-clustered. Versus controls, multiple sclerosis patients showed significantly lower diversity (normalized Chao1).

The TCR beta cDNA libraries contained unique molecular identifiers. In TCRdb, the PCR reads were re-called with MiXCR into one record per CDR3 protein. The sample shows 150,000 to 200,000 distinct CDR3 sequences, under 40% of them seen only once. Germline V gene lookup returns CDR1 MNHEY and CDR2 SMNVEV (reference sequence). V lost 4 bases and J 3 bases, leaving 18 bases between the germline ends. CDR3 length: 16 amino acids. A remark on this clonotype: The antigen is unknown.

The source is a girl aged 5-17 years with multiple sclerosis. The chain employs TRBV27 and TRBJ1-1, with D possibly TRBD1 on 6 matching bases. The sequences come from blood, collected after autologous hematopoietic stem cell transplantation. The CDR3 spells CASSSIPGAGDTEAFF. The CDR3 DNA sequence: TGTGCCAGCAGTTCGATACCAGGGGCCGGGGACACTGAAGCTTTCTTT.